These 29 T cell receptor beta chains originate from one sample sequenced in a study of beta chain features in type 1 diabetes. Expressed TCRB transcripts were sequenced after all isolated RNA was converted to cDNA. This table comes from immunoSEQ multiplex PCR, and its TCRdb copy is limited to in-frame clones, with some not included. The table records about 24,000 clones, roughly three quarters of them present only once. Sequencing was done on a sample of Tregs from blood. The source of these receptors is a woman between 35 and 50 years old in good health.

The count of this clone is one. CDR3 sequence: CASSSGQGDDQPQHF. CDR3 sequence (DNA): TGTGCCAGCAGCTCAGGACAGGGCGATGATCAGCCCCAGCATTTT. This rearrangement joins TRBV7-9 to TRBJ1-5, with TRBD1 matching over 8 bases. This CDR3 is built from 15 residues. Trimming took 4 bases from V and 5 from J; bases not matched to a gene: 7. CDR1 and CDR2 (germline): SEHNR, FQNEAQ (reference sequence).

The gene calls are TRBV7-2 and TRBJ1-2; 9 nucleotides match TRBD1. V lost 1 base and J lost 5; bases outside the gene matches: 2. Germline lookup yields CDR1 SGHTA and CDR2 FQGNSA. The CDR3 runs 14 residues. CDR3 sequence reads: CASSLVGTGYGYTF. CDR3 bases: TGTGCCAGCAGCTTAGTAGGGACAGGGTATGGCTACACCTTC.

The rearrangement joins TRBV18 to TRBJ1-3; no clear D gene. The V gene lost 4 bases and the J gene lost 0 bases, with 4 bases spanning the gap. The CDR3 is made up of 13 amino acids. Germline V gene data show CDR1 as KGHSH and CDR2 as LQKENI. In DNA, the CDR3 is TGTGCCAGCTCACAGAGCTCTGGAAACACCATATATTTT. The encoded protein is CASSQSSGNTIYF.

The chain carries TRBV10-2 and TRBJ1-2, with TRBD1 identical over 7 bases. CDR3 length: 15 residues. J lost 7 bases, V lost 2 bases, and 10 bases had no gene match. Germline V gives CDR1 WSHSY, CDR2 SAAADI. The CDR3 reads CASSEEGGLSRGYTF. The CDR3 region has the DNA TGCGCCAGCAGTGAGGAAGGGGGCCTATCGCGTGGCTACACCTTC.

This sequence joins TRBV9 and TRBJ2-5, with D possibly being TRBD2 (7 bases). The CDR3 totals 17 residues. Germline V gives CDR1 SGDLS, CDR2 YYNGEE. The V and J ends lost 2 bases and 2 bases respectively, with 19 bases between them. The CDR3 DNA is TGTGCCAGCAGCGTCCGAGGGGGGGGATCGGGGCAAGAGACCCAGTACTTC. This codes for CASSVRGGGSGQETQYF.

The chain uses TRBV7-2 and TRBJ1-3; D remains ambiguous. V lost 1 base and J lost 7, with 5 bases in between. The CDR3 is made up of 12 amino acids. CDR1 is SGHTA, CDR2 FQGNSA, per germline. The DNA of the CDR3 is TGTGCCAGCAGCTTAGTTCTGAACACCATATATTTT. Translating gives CASSLVLNTIYF.

The CDR3 protein is CASKTSQGWNYGYTF. The CDR3 DNA reads as TGTGCCAGCAAAACTTCACAGGGGTGGAACTATGGCTACACCTTC. The rearrangement uses TRBV6-5 and TRBJ1-2; 7 bases are a match to TRBD1. Germline V CDR1 and CDR2: MNHEY, SVGAGI. The CDR3 is 15 residues long. J gave up 2 bases and V 7 bases, and 10 bases lay outside the gene matches.

This clone has only a few counts. The gene calls are TRBV5-1 and TRBJ2-7; a possible D gene is TRBD2 (6 bases). This CDR3 has 14 residues. Germline values: CDR1 SGHRS, CDR2 YFSETQ. Trimming stripped 4 bases from V and 3 bases from J, with 14 bases between. CDR3 sequence (DNA): TGCGCCAGCAGCAGCAGGCGGGGCCTCTACGAGCAGTACTTC. Protein product: CASSSRRGLYEQYF.

The sample holds one count of this clone. The chain employs TRBV6-6 and TRBJ1-6, with D hard to call. Germline V gene lookup returns CDR1 MNHNY and CDR2 SVGAGI (reference sequence). The germline V and J ends were trimmed by 2 bases and 10 bases, with 15 bases remaining between them. The CDR3 has 15 amino acids. CDR3 protein: CASSYSGTVGSPLHF. DNA of the CDR3: TGTGCCAGCAGTTACAGCGGTACTGTTGGCTCACCCCTCCACTTT.

This clone was seen only a few times. CDR3 in DNA: TGTGCCAGCAGTTACTCGACAAATAGCAATCAGCCCCAGCATTTT. It encodes CASSYSTNSNQPQHF. V gene TRBV6-5 combines with J gene TRBJ1-5; no clear D gene. Germline CDR1 is MNHEY and CDR2 is SVGAGI. The length of the CDR3 is 15 residues. V was trimmed by 0 bases and J by 0 bases, leaving 6 bases between them.

V and J are TRBV2 and TRBJ2-5; possible D gene TRBD2, 5 bases. The DNA end is a closer match to TRBJ2-7, so the J assignment may be wrong. Germline loops: CDR1 SNHLY, CDR2 FYNNEI. There are 13 residues in the CDR3. The CDR3 coding sequence is TGTGCCAGCAGTGAACTACGAGCGGTCGAGCAGTACTTC. The encoded protein is CASSELRAVEQYF.

The chain couples TRBV5-6 to TRBJ1-5, with TRBD1 matching over 7 bases. This CDR3 comprises 15 residues. Trimming removed 4 bases from V and 3 bases from J; junction bases left unmatched: 7. Germline CDR1 SGHDT, CDR2 YYEEEE. The CDR3 sequence is CASSRTGVNNQPQHF. The CDR3 nucleotides read TGTGCCAGCAGCCGCACAGGGGTAAACAATCAGCCCCAGCATTTT. Complete variable domain (other parts from reference TRBV5-6 and TRBJ1-5): DAGVTQSPTHLIKTRGQQVTLRCSPKSGHDTVSWYQQALGQGPQFIFQYYEEEERQRGNFPDRFSGHQFPNYSSELNVNALLLGDSALYLCASSRTGVNNQPQHFGDGTRLSIL.

This chain connects TRBV5-1 to TRBJ2-3; D unresolved. V lost 2 bases and J lost 6, with 4 bases in between. This CDR3 has 11 residues. Looked up from germline, CDR1 is SGHRS and CDR2 is YFSETQ. The CDR3 DNA is TGCGCCAGCAGCTTCCGGGATACGCAGTATTTT. It is translated as CASSFRDTQYF.

This chain connects TRBV7-2 to TRBJ2-7; D might be TRBD2 (5 bases). V gave up 5 bases and J gave up 2 bases, with 13 bases separating them. This CDR3 is built from 14 residues. Germline CDR1 reads SGHTA; CDR2 reads FQGNSA. CDR3 coding DNA: TGTGCCAGCAGCCCCGGCGACTATCCCTACGAGCAGTACTTC. Protein: CASSPGDYPYEQYF. The whole variable domain, remainder taken from reference TRBV7-2 and TRBJ2-7, is GAGVSQSPSNKVTEKGKDVELRCDPISGHTALYWYRQSLGQGLEFLIYFQGNSAPDKSGLPSDRFSAERTGGSVSTLTIQRTQQEDSAVYLCASSPGDYPYEQYFGPGTRLTVT.

This chain uses TRBV6-1 with TRBJ1-2; D is ambiguous. Looked up from germline, CDR1 is MNHNS and CDR2 is SASEGT. Deletions cut 1 base from V and 5 bases from J, with 5 bases between. CDR3 length: 12 residues. Here the CDR3 DNA reads TGTGCCAGCAGTGAAGGTCCGTATGGCTACACCTTC. Translating it yields CASSEGPYGYTF.

This clone was detected once. The chain employs TRBV7-9 and TRBJ1-5, with a tentative D call TRBD1 (5 bases). Trimming removed 5 bases at V and 4 bases at J, with 18 bases between. The CDR3 has 16 residues. From germline, CDR1 is SEHNR and CDR2 FQNEAQ (reference sequence). The CDR3 DNA follows: TGTGCCAGCAGCGATTCGAACAGGCGCCAAAATCAGCCCCAGCATTTT. As protein: CASSDSNRRQNQPQHF. The full variable domain, its missing parts supplied by reference TRBV7-9 and TRBJ1-5, is DTGVSQNPRHKITKRGQNVTFRCDPISEHNRLYWYRQTLGQGPEFLTYFQNEAQLEKSRLLSDRFSAERPKGSFSTLEIQRTEQGDSAMYLCASSDSNRRQNQPQHFGDGTRLSIL.

The gene calls are TRBV29-1 and TRBJ2-2, with D possibly TRBD2 on 6 matching bases. The V gene's germline CDR1 is SQVTM and CDR2 ANQGSEA. V was clipped by 7 bases and J by 4 bases, with 13 bases between them. This CDR3 is 13 amino acids long. The CDR3 here is CSGGLLGTGELFF. As DNA, the CDR3 is TGCAGCGGGGGACTCCTCGGCACCGGGGAGCTGTTTTTT.

The chain links TRBV5-1 to TRBJ1-4; 10 bases line up with TRBD1. The CDR3 has 15 amino acids. V was pared by 4 bases and J by 8 bases, with 8 bases of the junction left unmatched. Germline CDR1 is SGHRS and CDR2 is YFSETQ. The DNA of the CDR3 is TGCGCCAGCAGCCGGACAGGGGGAAGAAGGGAAAAACTGTTTTTT. Translation: CASSRTGGRREKLFF.

The V and J genes are TRBV11-2 and TRBJ2-7; D perhaps matches TRBD2 (6 bases). CDR1 and CDR2 from the germline V gene are SGHAT and FQNNGV. V was clipped by 5 bases and J by 7 bases, with 21 bases between them. This CDR3 is built from 15 residues. The CDR3 DNA follows: TGTGCCAGCAGCCCCCCCGGGACTCAAGTGGGAGAGCAGTACTTC. It is translated as CASSPPGTQVGEQYF.

In its sample, this clone was seen a few times. This rearrangement joins TRBV5-1 to TRBJ2-1; 7 nucleotides align to TRBD1. The CDR3 totals 13 residues. Germline V lookup: CDR1 SGHRS, CDR2 YFSETQ. After removal of 7 bases from V and 6 bases from J, the junction contained 7 bases not matched to a gene. As DNA, the CDR3 is TGCGCCAGCCTTGAGGGGGCAGGCAATGAGCAGTTCTTC. Its protein product is CASLEGAGNEQFF.

This clone is a singleton in its sample. The chain links TRBV9 to TRBJ2-7; the match to TRBD2 covers 11 bases. The germline V gene encodes CDR1 SGDLS and CDR2 YYNGEE. This CDR3 contains 18 residues. J gave up 3 bases and V 0 bases, and 11 bases lay outside the gene matches. In DNA, the CDR3 is TGTGCCAGCAGCGTAGAGGCTAGCGGGGGGCCCCGGTTCTACGAGCAGTACTTC. It yields the protein CASSVEASGGPRFYEQYF. The entire variable domain, with the rest obtained from reference TRBV9 and TRBJ2-7, is as follows: DSGVTQTPKHLITATGQRVTLRCSPRSGDLSVYWYQQSLDQGLQFLIQYYNGEERAKGNILERFSAQQFPDLHSELNLSSLELGDSALYFCASSVEASGGPRFYEQYFGPGTRLTVT.

This clone occurred a few times. The chain carries TRBV18 and TRBJ1-6, with D possibly matching TRBD1 (6 bases). The germline V gene encodes CDR1 KGHSH and CDR2 LQKENI. V shed 1 base and J shed 8 bases, with 12 bases lying between them. The CDR3 spans 15 residues. The CDR3 loop reads CASSPRVQGDSPLHF. The CDR3 DNA sequence: TGTGCCAGCTCACCACGTGTACAGGGCGATTCACCCCTCCACTTT.

This chain's CDR3 is CASKLRGGGPGAEQFF. The DNA for the CDR3 is TGCGCCAGCAAGTTGCGCGGGGGAGGGCCCGGTGCTGAGCAGTTCTTC. The chain uses TRBV5-1 and TRBJ2-1, with 7 nucleotides matching TRBD2. Germline-derived CDR1 and CDR2 are SGHRS and YFSETQ. The V gene end was trimmed by 6 bases and the J gene end by 9 bases; junction bases not matched to a gene: 18. The CDR3 contains 16 residues.

The chain links TRBV7-2 to TRBJ2-5; TRBD2 agrees at 7 bases. V shed 5 bases, J shed 5 bases, and the junction held 14 bases outside the gene matches. This CDR3 region has 16 residues. From germline, CDR1 is SGHTA and CDR2 FQGNSA. In DNA form, the CDR3 reads TGTGCCAGCAGCAAGAGCGGGGTGCTGCTTACGGAGACCCAGTACTTC. Protein sequence: CASSKSGVLLTETQYF.

This chain joins TRBV5-1 and TRBJ2-3, with D perhaps matching TRBD1 (5 bases). The germline V gene has CDR1 SGHRS and CDR2 YFSETQ. The CDR3 extends over 14 amino acids. V lost 0 bases, J lost 6 bases, and 11 bases lay in between. Written as DNA, the CDR3 is TGCGCCAGCAGCTTGGCCGTATCAGGGGATACGCAGTATTTT. Protein product: CASSLAVSGDTQYF. The variable domain in full, completed from reference TRBV5-1 and TRBJ2-3, reads KAGVTQTPRYLIKTRGQQVTLSCSPISGHRSVSWYQQTPGQGLQFLFEYFSETQRNKGNFPGRFSGRQFSNSRSEMNVSTLELGDSALYLCASSLAVSGDTQYFGPGTRLTVL.

The V call is TRBV10-1, the J call TRBJ2-5; the D is unclear. The CDR3 contains 12 residues. The germline V gene encodes CDR1 WNHNN and CDR2 SYGVQD (reference sequence). Trimming took off 3 bases at V and 1 base at J, with 3 bases between the two ends. The CDR3 here is CASSDSQETQYF. As DNA, the CDR3 is TGCGCCAGCAGTGACTCCCAAGAGACCCAGTACTTC.

The rearrangement joins TRBV19 to TRBJ2-7; TRBD1 might be the D (5 bases). Germline CDR1 is LNHDA and CDR2 is SQIVND (reference sequence). The CDR3 covers 14 residues. V gave up 5 bases and J gave up 2 bases, with 13 bases separating them. CDR3 nucleotide sequence: TGTGCCAGTAGTCTCAGGGTGTCGCCCTACGAGCAGTACTTC. Its protein product is CASSLRVSPYEQYF.

V usage is TRBV19 and J usage is TRBJ1-2; no reliable D call. The CDR3 has 15 residues. CDR1 LNHDA and CDR2 SQIVND come from the germline V gene (reference sequence). V gave up 6 bases and J gave up 3 bases, with 17 bases separating them. In DNA, the CDR3 is TGTGCCAGTAGCCCCCAGTACGGGTCACACTATGGCTACACCTTC. It is translated as CASSPQYGSHYGYTF. Full variable domain (remainder filled in from reference TRBV19 and TRBJ1-2): DGGITQSPKYLFRKEGQNVTLSCEQNLNHDAMYWYRQDPGQGLRLIYYSQIVNDFQKGDIAEGYSVSREKKESFPLTVTSAQKNPTAFYLCASSPQYGSHYGYTFGSGTRLTVV.

This clone appeared a few times. The CDR3 region is CASSMDRTSDGYTF. The DNA of the CDR3 is TGTGCCAGCAGTATGGACAGGACGAGTGATGGCTACACCTTC. This sequence joins TRBV2 and TRBJ1-2; TRBD1 aligns across 7 bases. Per germline, CDR1 SNHLY and CDR2 FYNNEI. CDR3 length: 14 residues. J was trimmed by 6 bases and V by 5 bases; bases with no gene match: 9.